The entry below describes one TCR beta chain. This entry belongs to a study of PD-L1 blockade in urothelial cancer. Measured with immunoSEQ multiplex PCR; TCRdb has only the in-frame clones, and not every one. This table has some 60,000 clones, 86% appearing once. The CDR3 sequence is 14 residues long. V was cut by 4 bases and J by 1 base, with 13 bases left in between. The germline gives CDR1 SQVTM, CDR2 ANQGSEA. The chain links TRBV29-1 to TRBJ1-1; no firm D call. The TCR was taken from a man aged 50 to 60 with urothelial cancer. Material: PBMCs, obtained around atezolizumab (anti-PD-L1) treatment. In nucleotides, the CDR3 is TGCAGCGTTGTGGTAGCCCGGGGGAACACTGAAGCTTTCTTT. This gives the protein CSVVVARGNTEAFF.